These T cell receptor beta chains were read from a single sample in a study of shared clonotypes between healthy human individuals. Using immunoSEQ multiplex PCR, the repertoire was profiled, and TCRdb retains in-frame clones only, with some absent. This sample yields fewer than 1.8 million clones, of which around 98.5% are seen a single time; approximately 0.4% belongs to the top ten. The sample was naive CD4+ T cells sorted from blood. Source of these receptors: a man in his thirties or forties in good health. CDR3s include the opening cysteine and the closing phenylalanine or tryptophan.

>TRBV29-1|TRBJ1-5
CSVEEGAGNQPQHF
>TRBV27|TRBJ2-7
CASSLFSGNEQYF
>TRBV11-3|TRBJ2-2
CASSLGVAENTGELFF
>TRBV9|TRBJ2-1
CASSVGLQGSSYNEQFF
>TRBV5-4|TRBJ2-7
CASSFSGRIPEQYF
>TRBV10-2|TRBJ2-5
CASGWGQETQYF
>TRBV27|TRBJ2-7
CASSLVSGRTYEQYF
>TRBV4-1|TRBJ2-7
CASSQEQGVGLLYEQYF
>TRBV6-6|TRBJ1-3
CASSYLPGSGNTIYF
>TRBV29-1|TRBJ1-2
CSAGVGARGIDGYTF
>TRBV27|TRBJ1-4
CASSWVTNEKLFF
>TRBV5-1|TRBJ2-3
CASSLQGLGEDTQYF
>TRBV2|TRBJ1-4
CASSTRRANEKLFF
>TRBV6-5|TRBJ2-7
CASSYSSGIDYEQYF
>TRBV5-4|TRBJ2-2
CASSKEASGANTGELFF
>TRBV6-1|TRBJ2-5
CASRWGVIQETQYF
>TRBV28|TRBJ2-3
CASSLLPPDTQYF
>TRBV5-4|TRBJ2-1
CASSLEIGSYNEQFF
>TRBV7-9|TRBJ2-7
CASSPLSGGTYEQYF
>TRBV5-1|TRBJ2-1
CASSLGTSGISSEQFF
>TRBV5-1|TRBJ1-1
CASSLGGLNTEAFF
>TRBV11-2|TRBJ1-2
CASSLEGGYGYTF
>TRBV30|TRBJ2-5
CAWSSSPRDQYF
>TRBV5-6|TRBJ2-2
CASSLELGTGELFF
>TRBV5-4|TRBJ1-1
CASSLDSGGAAFF
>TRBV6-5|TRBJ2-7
CASRRQGWVEQYF
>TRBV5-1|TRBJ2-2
CASSLIPVANTGELFF
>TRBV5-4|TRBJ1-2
CASSLRQTTYGSYTF
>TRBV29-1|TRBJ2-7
CSVGWNSDEQYF
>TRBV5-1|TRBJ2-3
CASSLTDRQSTDTQYF
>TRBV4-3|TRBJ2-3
CASSFRLTDTQYF
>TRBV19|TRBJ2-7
CASSRRGASTRFPYEQYF
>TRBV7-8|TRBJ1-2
CASSFDRENGYTF
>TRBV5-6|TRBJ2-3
CASSFGLAGDTQYF
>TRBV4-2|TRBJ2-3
CASSFKGVADTQYF
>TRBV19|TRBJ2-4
CASSTYSTKQGRSKNIQYF
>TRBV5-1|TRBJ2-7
CASSSGQGLSYEQYF
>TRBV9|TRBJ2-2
CASSVGQGARTGELFF
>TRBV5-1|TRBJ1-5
CASSLDGSLNQPQHF
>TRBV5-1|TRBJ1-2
CASSSTGDGYGYTF
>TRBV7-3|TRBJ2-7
CASSLGLEYEQYF
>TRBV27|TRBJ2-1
CASSLQQGDSNEQFF
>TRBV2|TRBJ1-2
CASSEDRSAFAGYTF
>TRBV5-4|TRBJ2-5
CASSTGTSGQETQYF
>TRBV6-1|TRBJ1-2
CASSEGRGRVYGYTF
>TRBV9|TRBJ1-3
CASSVDPQVGSGNTIYF
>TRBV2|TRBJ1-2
CASSEKGQDESYTF
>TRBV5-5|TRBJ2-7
CASSGIPNSYEQYF
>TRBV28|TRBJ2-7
CASSLPWGLSPSYEQYF